Sequencing of this T cell receptor beta chain was carried out in a study of T cells after yellow fever vaccination. About the study: When fractions had low cell numbers, they were prepared with SMART-Seq v4 Ultra Low Input. Study results and limitations: Booster sampling recovered most clones from primary vaccination (about 97% CD4, 80% to 90% CD8). Contamination of FACS-sorted repertoires by abundant clonotypes from the bulk population could occur.

5'RACE template switching produced TCR cDNA carrying a universal primer site and UMIs. TCRdb reanalysed the 5' RACE reads using MiXCR and keeps one entry per CDR3 protein. Among 150,000 to 200,000 distinct CDR3 sequences listed, roughly 9% were seen once. Germline values: CDR1 SGHAT, CDR2 FQNNGV. The V and J ends lost 10 bases and 2 bases, in that order; junction bases with no gene match: 7. CDR3 size: 14 residues. The table lists this clonotype with a few counts. Its antigen is not identified. The chain employs TRBV11-2 and TRBJ2-3; TRBD2 matches at 9 bases. This sequence originates from a man between 18 and 29 years old who received the YFV17D yellow fever vaccine. This specimen consisted of CD8+ T cells sorted from PBMCs, obtained 45 days after the yellow fever booster vaccination. CDR3 in DNA: TGTGCCATCGAGAGCGGGGGGCTCACAGATACGCAGTATTTT. This sequence encodes CAIESGGLTDTQYF.